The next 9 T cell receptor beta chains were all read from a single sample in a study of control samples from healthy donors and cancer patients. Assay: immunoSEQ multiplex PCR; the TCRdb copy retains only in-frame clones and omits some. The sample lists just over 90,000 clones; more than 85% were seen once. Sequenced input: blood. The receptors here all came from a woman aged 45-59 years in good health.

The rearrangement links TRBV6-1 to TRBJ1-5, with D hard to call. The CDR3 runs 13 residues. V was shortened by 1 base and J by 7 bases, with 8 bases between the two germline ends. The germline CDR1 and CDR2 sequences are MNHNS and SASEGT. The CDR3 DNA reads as TGTGCCAGCAGTGAAGGATCTTGGCAGCCCCAGCATTTT. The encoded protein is CASSEGSWQPQHF.

This CDR3 is CASSVGSANTGELFF. CDR3 DNA sequence: TGTGCCAGCAGTGTTGGGTCCGCGAACACCGGGGAGCTGTTTTTT. This chain links TRBV2 with TRBJ2-2, with D hard to call. The germline V gene encodes CDR1 SNHLY and CDR2 FYNNEI. This CDR3 region has 15 residues. The germline V and J ends were trimmed by 4 bases and 0 bases, with 9 bases remaining between them.

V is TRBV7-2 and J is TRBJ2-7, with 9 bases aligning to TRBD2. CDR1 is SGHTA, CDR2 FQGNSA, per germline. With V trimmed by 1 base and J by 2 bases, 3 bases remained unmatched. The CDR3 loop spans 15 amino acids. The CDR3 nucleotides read TGTGCCAGCAGCTTAGAACTAGCGGGTACCTACGAGCAGTACTTC. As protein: CASSLELAGTYEQYF.

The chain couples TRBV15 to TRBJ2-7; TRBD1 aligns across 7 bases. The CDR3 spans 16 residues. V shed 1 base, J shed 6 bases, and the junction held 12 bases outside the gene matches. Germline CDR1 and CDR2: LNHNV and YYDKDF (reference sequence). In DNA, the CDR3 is TGTGCCACCAGCAGAGTACCGCAGGGGGTGTTTGTCGAGCAGTACTTC. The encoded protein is CATSRVPQGVFVEQYF.

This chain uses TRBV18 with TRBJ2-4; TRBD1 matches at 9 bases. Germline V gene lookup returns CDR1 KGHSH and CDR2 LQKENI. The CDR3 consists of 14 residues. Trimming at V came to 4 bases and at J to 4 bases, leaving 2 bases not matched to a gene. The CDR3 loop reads CASSRGQGKNIQYF. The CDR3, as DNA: TGTGCCAGCTCACGGGGACAGGGTAAAAACATTCAGTACTTC. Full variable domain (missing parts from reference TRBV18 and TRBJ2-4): NAGVMQNPRHLVRRRGQEARLRCSPMKGHSHVYWYRQLPEEGLKFMVYLQKENIIDESGMPKERFSAEFPKEGPSILRIQQVVRGDSAAYFCASSRGQGKNIQYFGAGTRLSVL.

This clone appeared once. The CDR3 nucleotides are TGTGCCAGCAGCCAAACTGGGACCCCGAGGGCCACAGATACGCAGTATTTT. The encoded protein is CASSQTGTPRATDTQYF. The chain joins TRBV4-2 to TRBJ2-3; possibly TRBD1 or TRBD2 for D (5 bases each). The CDR3 sequence is 17 residues long. V lost 2 bases and J lost 2, with 17 bases in between. Germline V gene lookup returns CDR1 LGHNA and CDR2 YNFKEQ.

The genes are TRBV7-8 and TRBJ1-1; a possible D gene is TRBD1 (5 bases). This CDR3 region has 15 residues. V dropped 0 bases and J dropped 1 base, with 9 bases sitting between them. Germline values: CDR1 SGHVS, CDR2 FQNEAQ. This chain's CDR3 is CASSLARGANTEAFF. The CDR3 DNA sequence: TGTGCCAGCAGCTTAGCGAGGGGCGCGAACACTGAAGCTTTCTTT. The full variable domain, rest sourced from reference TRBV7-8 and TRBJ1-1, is GAGVSQSPRYKVAKRGQDVALRCDPISGHVSLFWYQQALGQGPEFLTYFQNEAQLDKSGLPSDRFFAERPEGSVSTLKIQRTQQEDSAVYLCASSLARGANTEAFFGQGTRLTVV.

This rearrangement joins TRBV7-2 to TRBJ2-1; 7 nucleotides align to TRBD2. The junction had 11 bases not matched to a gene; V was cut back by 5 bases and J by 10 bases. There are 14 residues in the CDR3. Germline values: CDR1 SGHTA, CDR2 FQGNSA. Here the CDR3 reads CASSRDYLVREQFF. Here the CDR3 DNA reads TGTGCCAGCAGCCGGGACTACCTGGTCCGGGAGCAGTTCTTC.

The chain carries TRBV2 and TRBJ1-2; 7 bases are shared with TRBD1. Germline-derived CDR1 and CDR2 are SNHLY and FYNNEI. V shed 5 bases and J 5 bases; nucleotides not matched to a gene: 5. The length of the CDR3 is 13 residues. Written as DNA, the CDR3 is TGTGCCAGCAGTTCGGGACAGATGTATGGCTACACCTTC. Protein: CASSSGQMYGYTF.